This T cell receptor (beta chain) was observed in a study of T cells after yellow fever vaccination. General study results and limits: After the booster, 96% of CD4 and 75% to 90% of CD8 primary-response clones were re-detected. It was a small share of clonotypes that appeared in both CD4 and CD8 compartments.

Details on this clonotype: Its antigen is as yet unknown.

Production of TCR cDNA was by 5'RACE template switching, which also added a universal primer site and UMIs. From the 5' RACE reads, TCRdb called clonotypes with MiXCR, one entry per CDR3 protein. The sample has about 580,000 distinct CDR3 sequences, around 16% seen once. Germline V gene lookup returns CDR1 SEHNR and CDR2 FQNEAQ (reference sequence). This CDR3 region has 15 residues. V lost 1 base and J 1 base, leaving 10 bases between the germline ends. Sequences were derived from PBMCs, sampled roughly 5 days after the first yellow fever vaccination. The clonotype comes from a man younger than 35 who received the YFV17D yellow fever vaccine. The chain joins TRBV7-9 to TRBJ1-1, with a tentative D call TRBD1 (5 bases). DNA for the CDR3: TGTGCCAGCAGCTTAGGGGACGGGGCGAACACTGAAGCTTTCTTT. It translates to CASSLGDGANTEAFF.